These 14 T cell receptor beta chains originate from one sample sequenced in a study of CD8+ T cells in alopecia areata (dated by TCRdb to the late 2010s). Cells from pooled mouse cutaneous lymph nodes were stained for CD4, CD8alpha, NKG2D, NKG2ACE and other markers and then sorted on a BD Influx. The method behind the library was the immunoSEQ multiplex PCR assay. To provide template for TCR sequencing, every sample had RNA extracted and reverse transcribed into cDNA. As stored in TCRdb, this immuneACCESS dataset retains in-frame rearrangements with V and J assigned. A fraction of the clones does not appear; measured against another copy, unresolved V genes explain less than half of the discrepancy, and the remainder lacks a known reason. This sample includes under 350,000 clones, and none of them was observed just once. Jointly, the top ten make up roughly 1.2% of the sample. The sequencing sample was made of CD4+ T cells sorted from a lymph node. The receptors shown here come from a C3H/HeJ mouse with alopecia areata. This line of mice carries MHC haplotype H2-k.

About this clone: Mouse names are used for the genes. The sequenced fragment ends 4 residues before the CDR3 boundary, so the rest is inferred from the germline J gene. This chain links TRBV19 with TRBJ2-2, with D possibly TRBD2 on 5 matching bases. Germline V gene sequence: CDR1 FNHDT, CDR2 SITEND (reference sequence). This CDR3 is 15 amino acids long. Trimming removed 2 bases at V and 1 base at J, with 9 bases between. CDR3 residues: CASSMNWLNTGQLYF. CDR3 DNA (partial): TGTGCCAGCAGTATGAACTGGCTAAACACCGGG.

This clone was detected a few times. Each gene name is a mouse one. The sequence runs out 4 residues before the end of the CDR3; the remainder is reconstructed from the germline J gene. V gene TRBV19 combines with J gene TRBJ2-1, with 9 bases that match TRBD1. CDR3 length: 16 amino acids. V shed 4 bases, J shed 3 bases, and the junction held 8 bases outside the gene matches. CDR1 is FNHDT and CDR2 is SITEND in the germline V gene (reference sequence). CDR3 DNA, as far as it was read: TGTGCCAGCAGTCCCCTCGGGACAGGGATCTATGCT. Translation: CASSPLGTGIYA. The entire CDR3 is CASSPLGTGIYAEQFF. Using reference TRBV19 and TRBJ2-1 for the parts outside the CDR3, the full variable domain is GGIITQTPKFLIGQEGQKLTLKCQQNFNHDTMYWYRQDSGKGLRLIYYSITENDLQKGDLSEGYDASREKKSSFSLTVTSAQKNEMAVFLCASSPLGTGIYAEQFFGPGTRLTVL.

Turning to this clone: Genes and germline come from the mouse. The CDR3 sequence: CTCSAEGQGWNSPLYF. The part of the CDR3 DNA that was read is TGCACCTGCAGTGCAGAAGGGCAGGGGTGGAATTCGCCC. This rearrangement joins TRBV1 to TRBJ1-6; TRBD1 might be the D (6 bases). From the germline J gene comes the end of the CDR3, since the read stops 3 residues before it. TRBJ1-6 is an ORF for which the function is uncertain. Trimming shortened V by 0 bases and J by 7 bases, and 13 bases separated the two germline ends. The CDR3 consists of 16 residues. Germline V gene data show CDR1 as NSQYPW and CDR2 as LRSPGD (reference sequence).

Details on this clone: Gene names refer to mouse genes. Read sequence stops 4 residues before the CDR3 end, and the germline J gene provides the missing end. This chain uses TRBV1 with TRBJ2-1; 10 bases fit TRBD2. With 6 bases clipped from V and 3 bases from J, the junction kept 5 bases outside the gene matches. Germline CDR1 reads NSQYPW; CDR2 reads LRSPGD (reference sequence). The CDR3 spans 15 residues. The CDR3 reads CTCRGLGSPYAEQFF. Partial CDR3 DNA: TGCACCTGCAGGGGACTGGGGTCCCCCTATGCT.

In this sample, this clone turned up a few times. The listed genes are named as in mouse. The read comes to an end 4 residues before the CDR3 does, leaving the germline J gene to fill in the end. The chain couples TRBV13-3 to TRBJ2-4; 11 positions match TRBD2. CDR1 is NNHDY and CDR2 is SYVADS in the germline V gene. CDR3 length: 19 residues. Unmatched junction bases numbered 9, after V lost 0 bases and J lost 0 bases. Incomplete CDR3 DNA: TGTGCCAGCAGTGATGCATACTGGGGGGGCGCGAAGAGTCAAAAC. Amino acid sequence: CASSDAYWGGAKSQN. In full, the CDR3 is CASSDAYWGGAKSQNTLYF.

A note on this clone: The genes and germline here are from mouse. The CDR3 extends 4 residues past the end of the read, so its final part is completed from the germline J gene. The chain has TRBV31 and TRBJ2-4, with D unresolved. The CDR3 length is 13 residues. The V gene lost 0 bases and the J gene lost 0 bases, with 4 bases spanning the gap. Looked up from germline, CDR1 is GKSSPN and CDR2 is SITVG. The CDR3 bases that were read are TGTGCCTGGAGTCTACACAGTCAAAAC. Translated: CAWSLHSQN. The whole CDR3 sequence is CAWSLHSQNTLYF.

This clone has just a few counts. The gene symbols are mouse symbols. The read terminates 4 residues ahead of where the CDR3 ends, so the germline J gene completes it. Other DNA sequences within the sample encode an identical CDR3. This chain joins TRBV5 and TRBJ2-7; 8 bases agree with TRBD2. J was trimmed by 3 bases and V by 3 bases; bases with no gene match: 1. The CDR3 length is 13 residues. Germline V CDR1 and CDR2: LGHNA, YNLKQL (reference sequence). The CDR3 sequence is CASSHTGGYEQYF. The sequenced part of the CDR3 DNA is TGTGCCAGCAGCCACACTGGGGGCTAT.

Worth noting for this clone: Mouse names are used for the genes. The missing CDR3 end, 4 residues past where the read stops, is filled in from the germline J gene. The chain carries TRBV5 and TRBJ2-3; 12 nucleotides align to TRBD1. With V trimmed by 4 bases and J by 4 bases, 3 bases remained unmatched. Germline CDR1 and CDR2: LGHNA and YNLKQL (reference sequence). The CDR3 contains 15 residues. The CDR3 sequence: CASSPGQGATETLYF. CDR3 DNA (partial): TGTGCCAGCAGCCCGGGACAGGGGGCTACAGAA.

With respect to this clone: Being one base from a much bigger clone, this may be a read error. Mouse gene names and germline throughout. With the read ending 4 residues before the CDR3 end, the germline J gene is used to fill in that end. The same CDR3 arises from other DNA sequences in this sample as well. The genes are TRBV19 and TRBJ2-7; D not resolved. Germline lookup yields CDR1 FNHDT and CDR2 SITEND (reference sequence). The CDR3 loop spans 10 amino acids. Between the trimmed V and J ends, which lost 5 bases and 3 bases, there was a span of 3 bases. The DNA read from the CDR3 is TGTGCCAGCAGCCTCTAT. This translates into CASSLY. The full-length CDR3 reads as CASSLYEQYF. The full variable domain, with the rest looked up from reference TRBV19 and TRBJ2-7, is GGIITQTPKFLIGQEGQKLTLKCQQNFNHDTMYWYRQDSGKGLRLIYYSITENDLQKGDLSEGYDASREKKSSFSLTVTSAQKNEMAVFLCASSLYEQYFGPGTRLTVL.

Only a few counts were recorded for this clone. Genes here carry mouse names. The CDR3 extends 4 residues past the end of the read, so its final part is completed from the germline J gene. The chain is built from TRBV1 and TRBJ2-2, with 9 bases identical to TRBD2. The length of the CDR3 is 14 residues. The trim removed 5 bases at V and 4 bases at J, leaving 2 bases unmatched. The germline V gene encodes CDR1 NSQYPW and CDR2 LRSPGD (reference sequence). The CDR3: CTCSLTGGTGQLYF. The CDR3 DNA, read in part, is TGCACCTGCAGTCTGACTGGGGGCACCGGG.

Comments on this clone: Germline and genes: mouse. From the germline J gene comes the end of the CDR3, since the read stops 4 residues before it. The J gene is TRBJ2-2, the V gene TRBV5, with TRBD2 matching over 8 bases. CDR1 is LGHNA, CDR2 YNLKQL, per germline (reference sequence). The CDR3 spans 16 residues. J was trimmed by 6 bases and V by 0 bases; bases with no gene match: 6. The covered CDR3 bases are TGTGCCAGCAGCCAAGATACTGGGGGAGGGCCCGGG. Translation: CASSQDTGGGPG. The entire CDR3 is CASSQDTGGGPGQLYF.

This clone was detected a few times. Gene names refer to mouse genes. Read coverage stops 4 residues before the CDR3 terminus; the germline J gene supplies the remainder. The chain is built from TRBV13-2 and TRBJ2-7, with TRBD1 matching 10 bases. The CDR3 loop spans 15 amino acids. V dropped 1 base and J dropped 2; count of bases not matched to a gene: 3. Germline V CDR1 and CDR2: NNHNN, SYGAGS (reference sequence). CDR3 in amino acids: CASGDSGTGAYEQYF. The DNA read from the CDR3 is TGTGCCAGCGGTGATTCCGGGACAGGGGCCTAT.

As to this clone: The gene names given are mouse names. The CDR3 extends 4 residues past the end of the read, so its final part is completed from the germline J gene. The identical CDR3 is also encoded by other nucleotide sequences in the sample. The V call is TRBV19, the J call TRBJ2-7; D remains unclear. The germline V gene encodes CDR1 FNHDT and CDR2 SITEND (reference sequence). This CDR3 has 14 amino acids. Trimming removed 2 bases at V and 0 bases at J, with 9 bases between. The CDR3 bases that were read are TGTGCCAGCAGTATCCCTGACAACTCCTAT. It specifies CASSIPDNSY. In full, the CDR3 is CASSIPDNSYEQYF.

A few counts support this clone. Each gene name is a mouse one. The part of the CDR3 DNA that was read is TGTGCCAGCAGTCCTCCGGGACTGGACTAT. Protein: CASSPPGLDY. The entire CDR3 reads CASSPPGLDYEQYF. The J gene is TRBJ2-7, the V gene TRBV19, with 8 bases that match TRBD2. The observed sequence ends 4 residues before the CDR3 terminus, with the missing tail filled in from the germline J gene. This CDR3 is 14 amino acids long. Germline CDR1 and CDR2: FNHDT and SITEND (reference sequence). J gave up 3 bases and V 4 bases, and 6 bases lay outside the gene matches.